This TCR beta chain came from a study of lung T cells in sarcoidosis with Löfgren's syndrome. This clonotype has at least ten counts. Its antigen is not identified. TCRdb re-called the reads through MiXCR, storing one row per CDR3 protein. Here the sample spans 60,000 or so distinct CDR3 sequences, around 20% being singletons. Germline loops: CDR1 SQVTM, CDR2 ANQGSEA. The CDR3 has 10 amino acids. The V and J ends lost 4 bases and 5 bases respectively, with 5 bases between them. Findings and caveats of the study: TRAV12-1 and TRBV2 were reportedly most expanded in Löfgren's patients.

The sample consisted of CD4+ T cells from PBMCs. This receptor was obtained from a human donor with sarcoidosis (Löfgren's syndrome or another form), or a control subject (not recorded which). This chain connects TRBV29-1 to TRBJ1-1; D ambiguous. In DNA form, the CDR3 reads TGCAGCGTTGCTGTTACTGAAGCTTTCTTT. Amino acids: CSVAVTEAFF. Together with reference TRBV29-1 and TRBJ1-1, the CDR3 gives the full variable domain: SAVISQKPSRDICQRGTSLTIQCQVDSQVTMMFWYRQQPGQSLTLIATANQGSEATYESGFVIDKFPISRPNLTFSTLTVSNMSPEDSSIYLCSVAVTEAFFGQGTRLTVV.